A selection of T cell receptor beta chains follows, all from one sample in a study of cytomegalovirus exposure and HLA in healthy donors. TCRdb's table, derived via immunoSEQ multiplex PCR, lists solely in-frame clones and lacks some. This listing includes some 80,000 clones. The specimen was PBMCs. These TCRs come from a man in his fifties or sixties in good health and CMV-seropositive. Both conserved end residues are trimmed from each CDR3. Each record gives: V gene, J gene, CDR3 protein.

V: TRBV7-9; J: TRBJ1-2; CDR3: ASSPGGINYGYT
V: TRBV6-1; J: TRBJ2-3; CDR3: ASSAPTGAGTDTQY
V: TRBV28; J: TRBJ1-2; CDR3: ASSSGGVPRYGYT
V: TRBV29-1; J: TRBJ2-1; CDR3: SAQTGSYNEQF
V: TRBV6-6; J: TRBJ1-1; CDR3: ASSYGRNTEAF
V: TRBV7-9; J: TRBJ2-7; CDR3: ASSLPLTDEQY
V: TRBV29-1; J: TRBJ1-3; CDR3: SVTESGNTIY
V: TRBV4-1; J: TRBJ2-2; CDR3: ASQGPPMTGTGELF
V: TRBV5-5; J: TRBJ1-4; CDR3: ASSYEGTNEKLF
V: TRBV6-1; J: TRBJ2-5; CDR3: ASSEAAGYAGTQY
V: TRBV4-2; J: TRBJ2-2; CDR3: ASSQDGGRDRELF
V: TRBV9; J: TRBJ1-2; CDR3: ASTANYGYT
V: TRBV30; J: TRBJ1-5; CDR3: AWSMGSNQPQH
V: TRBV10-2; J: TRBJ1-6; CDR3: ASRAGYNSPLH
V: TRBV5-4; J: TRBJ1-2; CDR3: ASRPTGGGGYT
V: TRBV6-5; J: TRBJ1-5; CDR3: ASSLSTGSNQPQH
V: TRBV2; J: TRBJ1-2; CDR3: ASSPQGDFYGYT
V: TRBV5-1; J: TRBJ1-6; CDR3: ASSLTGDNSPLH
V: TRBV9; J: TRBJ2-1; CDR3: ASSVGIGDREINEQF
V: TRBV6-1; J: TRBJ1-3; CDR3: ASATNGNTIY
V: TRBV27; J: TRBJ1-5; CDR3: ASSSGRLDQPQH
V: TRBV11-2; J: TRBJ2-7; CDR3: ASSLDQGSGFEQY
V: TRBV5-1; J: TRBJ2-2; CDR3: ASSLSGGTGELF
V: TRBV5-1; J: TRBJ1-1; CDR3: ASSADSERTEAF
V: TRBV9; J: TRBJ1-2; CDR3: ASSVSVNYGYT
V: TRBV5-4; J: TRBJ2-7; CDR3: ASSLGGLAGAYEQY
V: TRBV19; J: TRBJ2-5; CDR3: ASSVGLVGGGQETQY
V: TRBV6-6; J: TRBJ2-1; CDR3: ASRDSRANEQF
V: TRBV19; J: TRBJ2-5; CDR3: ASRGLARRTQY
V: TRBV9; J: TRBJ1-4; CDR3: ASSATGGRGDEKLF
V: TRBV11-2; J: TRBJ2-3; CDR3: ASSLGVGGTDTQY
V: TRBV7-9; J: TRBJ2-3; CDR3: ASSLTSGTWRSTDTQY
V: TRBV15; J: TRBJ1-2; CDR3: ATSQDRNYGYT
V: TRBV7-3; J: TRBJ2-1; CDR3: ASSLGRGRNEQF
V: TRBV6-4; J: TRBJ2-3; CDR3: ASSRSSGGVDTQY